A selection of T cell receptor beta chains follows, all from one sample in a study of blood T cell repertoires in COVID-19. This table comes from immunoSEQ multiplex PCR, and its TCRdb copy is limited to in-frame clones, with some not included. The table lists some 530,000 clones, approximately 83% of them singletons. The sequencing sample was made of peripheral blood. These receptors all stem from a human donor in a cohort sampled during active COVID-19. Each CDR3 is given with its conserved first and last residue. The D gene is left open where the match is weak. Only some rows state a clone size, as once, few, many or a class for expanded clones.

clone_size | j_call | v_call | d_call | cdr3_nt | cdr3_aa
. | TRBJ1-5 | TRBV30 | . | TGTGCCGCAAACCAGGGTCGAAGCAATCAGCCCCAGCATTTT | CAANQGRSNQPQHF
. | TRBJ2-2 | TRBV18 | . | TGTGCCAGCTCACCCGTGCTCGCGGGACGCACCGGGGAGCTGTTTTTT | CASSPVLAGRTGELFF
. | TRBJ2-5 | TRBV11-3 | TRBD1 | TGTGCCAGCAGCTTCGGGACAGGGCCGACGGAGACCCAGTACTTC | CASSFGTGPTETQYF
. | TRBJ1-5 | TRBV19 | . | TGTGCCAGTAGATCGAGCGGGCAGGGTCATCAGCCCCAGCATTTT | CASRSSGQGHQPQHF
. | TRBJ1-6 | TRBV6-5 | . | TGTGCCAGCAGCCCCACCTCGGTAGGGAGTTCACCCCTCCACTTT | CASSPTSVGSSPLHF
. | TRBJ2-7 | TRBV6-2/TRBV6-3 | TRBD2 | TGTGCCAGCAGTAGAGGACTAGCGGGAGTCCTGTACGAGCAGTACTTC | CASSRGLAGVLYEQYF
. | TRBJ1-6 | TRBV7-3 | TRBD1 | TGTGCCAGCAGCTACAGGGGGCGCGGCGGCTCACCCCTCCACTTT | CASSYRGRGGSPLHF
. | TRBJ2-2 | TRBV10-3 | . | TGTGCCATCAGTGAGGGGCGGACTTTGGGGGCCACCGGGGAGCTGTTTTTT | CAISEGRTLGATGELFF
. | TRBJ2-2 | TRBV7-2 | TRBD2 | TGTGCCAGCAGCTCTAGCGGGACGGCGAACACCGGGGAGCTGTTTTTT | CASSSSGTANTGELFF
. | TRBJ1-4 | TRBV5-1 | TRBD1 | TGCGCCAGCAGCAGGGGACAGTCAACTAATGAAAAACTGTTTTTT | CASSRGQSTNEKLFF
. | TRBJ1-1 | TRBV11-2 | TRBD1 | TGTGCCAGCAGCTTAGGGGGACAGGGTGGTGCTTTCTTT | CASSLGGQGGAFF
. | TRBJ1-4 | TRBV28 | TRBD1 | TGTGCCAGCAGTTCCCGCACAGGGGACGAAAAACTGTTTTTT | CASSSRTGDEKLFF
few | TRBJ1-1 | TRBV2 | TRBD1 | TGTGCCAGCATCCCCGGACAGGGGGCAAGCACTGAAGCTTTCTTT | CASIPGQGASTEAFF
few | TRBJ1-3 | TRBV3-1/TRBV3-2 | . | TGTGCCAGCAGCCAAGTCTCCTCTGGAAACACCATATATTTT | CASSQVSSGNTIYF
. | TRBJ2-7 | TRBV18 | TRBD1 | TGTGCCAGCTCACCACCGGGACAGGGGCAGGCCTACGAGCAGTACTTC | CASSPPGQGQAYEQYF
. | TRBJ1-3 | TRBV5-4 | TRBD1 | TGTGCCAGCAGCCTGGGACAGGGGGCAGGGGGAAACACCATATATTTT | CASSLGQGAGGNTIYF
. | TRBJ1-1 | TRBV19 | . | TGTGCCAGTAGTAGGGGCCTCCTAGAAGCTTTCTTT | CASSRGLLEAFF
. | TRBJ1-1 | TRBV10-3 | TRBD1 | TGTGCCATCAGTGAGTTCAGAAAACAGGGGGTCCCTGAAGCTTTCTTT | CAISEFRKQGVPEAFF
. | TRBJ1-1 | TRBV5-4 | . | TGTGCCAGCAGCGGGGGGGTACTGAACACTGAAGCTTTCTTT | CASSGGVLNTEAFF
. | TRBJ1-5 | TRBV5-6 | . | TGTGCCAGCAGCCATTACCGACAGGGCAATCAGCCCCAGCATTTT | CASSHYRQGNQPQHF
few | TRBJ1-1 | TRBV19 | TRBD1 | TGTGCCAGTAGTATACAGCGGAGGACGACAGGGCTTGATATGAACACTGAAGCTTTCTTT | CASSIQRRTTGLDMNTEAFF
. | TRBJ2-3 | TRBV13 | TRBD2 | TGTGCCAGCAGCTTTCCCGGGACTATACCAACCGTTTCTAGCACAGATACGCAGTATTTT | CASSFPGTIPTVSSTDTQYF
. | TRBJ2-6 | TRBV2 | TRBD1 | TGTGCCAGCAGTGCCCCGGGACAGTTCTCTGGGGCCAACGTCCTGACTTTC | CASSAPGQFSGANVLTF
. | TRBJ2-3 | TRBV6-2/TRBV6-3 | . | TGTGCCAGCAGTTACGCCTTTGGACGGGAAGATACGCAGTATTTT | CASSYAFGREDTQYF
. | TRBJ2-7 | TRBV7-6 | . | TGTGCCAGCAGCTTTAGCTACGAGCAGTACTTC | CASSFSYEQYF
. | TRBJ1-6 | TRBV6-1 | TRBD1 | TGTGCCAGCAGTGAGTTGAGACAGGGGGCTAATTCACCCCTCCACTTT | CASSELRQGANSPLHF
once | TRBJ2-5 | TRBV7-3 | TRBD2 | TGTGCCAGCAGCCCCCAGTGGGCGGGAGAAGAGACCCAGTACTTC | CASSPQWAGEETQYF
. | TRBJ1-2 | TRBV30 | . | TGTGCCTCGTCTTCGGGGTTCAACTATGGCTACACCTTC | CASSSGFNYGYTF
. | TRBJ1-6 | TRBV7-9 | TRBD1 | TGTGCCAGCAGCATAACAGGGGTGGCTTCACCCCTCCACTTT | CASSITGVASPLHF
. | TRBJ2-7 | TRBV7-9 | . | TGTGCCAGCAGCCCACGACAAGTCTTCTCCTACGAGCAGTACTTC | CASSPRQVFSYEQYF
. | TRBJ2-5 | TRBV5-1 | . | TGCGCCAGCAGCTTGGCCAGGGAGACCCAGTACTTC | CASSLARETQYF
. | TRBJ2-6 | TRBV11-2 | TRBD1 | TGTGCCAGCAGCTCCTCGCCGGGACAGGGGCCTGGGGCCAACGTCCTGACTTTC | CASSSSPGQGPGANVLTF
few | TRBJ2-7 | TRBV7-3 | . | TGTGCCAGCAGCTTAAGCGGCAGCGGCGAGCAGTACTTC | CASSLSGSGEQYF
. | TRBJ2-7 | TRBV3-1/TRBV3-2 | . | TGTGCCAGCAGCCTACAAACGACAGGAGGAATTAGCGAGCAGTACTTC | CASSLQTTGGISEQYF
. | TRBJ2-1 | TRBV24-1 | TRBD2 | TGTGCCACCAGCACTAGCGGGAGGATGGATGAGCAGTTCTTC | CATSTSGRMDEQFF
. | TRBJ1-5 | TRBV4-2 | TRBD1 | TGTGCCAGCAGCCCCTCCTTGGGACAGGGGAATCAGCCCCAGCATTTT | CASSPSLGQGNQPQHF
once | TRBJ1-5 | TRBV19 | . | TGTGCCAGTAGTATAGAACAGGATAGCAATCAGCCCCAGCATTTT | CASSIEQDSNQPQHF
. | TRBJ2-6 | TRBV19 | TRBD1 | TGTGCCAGTAGCCAGGGGGCTGGGGCCAACGTCCTGACTTTC | CASSQGAGANVLTF
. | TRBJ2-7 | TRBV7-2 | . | TGTGCCAGCAGCGTGGGACTCCACGACTCCTACGAGCAGTACTTC | CASSVGLHDSYEQYF
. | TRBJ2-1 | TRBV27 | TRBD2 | TGTGCCAGCAGTTTATCGGATCCGCGACTAGCGGGGGGGATCTCCCATAGGCAGTTCTTC | CASSLSDPRLAGGISHRQFF